The 18 T cell receptor beta chains below were found in one sample sequenced in a study of shared clonotypes between healthy human individuals (dated by TCRdb to the early 2020s). For the CD8 naive samples, CD45RO-negative cells were positively selected for CCR7, yielding a CD45RA+CCR7+ population from which TemRA cells were excluded. The method behind the library was the immunoSEQ multiplex PCR assay. TCRdb carries this immuneACCESS record with in-frame sequences only. Its versions omit some clonotypes, under half of them owing to an unresolved V gene in the studies checked, with the rest unexplained. This sample has around 2.1 million clones in its table, and 85% to 95% of those were observed once. Of the sample, under 2% is held by the ten largest clones. The sequenced material came from naive CD8+ T cells from PBMCs. The intended sense of this specimen's cell subset or site label: CD45RA+CCR7+. The receptors derive from a man in his late teens or twenties in good health. Some clones in this sample may be carry-over from other donors' samples.

The CDR3 spells CASIPLTGPYYYGYTF. CDR3 nucleotide sequence: TGTGCCAGCATCCCTCTGACAGGACCCTACTATTATGGCTACACCTTC. This chain joins TRBV7-9 and TRBJ1-2; D possibly corresponds to TRBD1 (6 bases). CDR3 length: 16 amino acids. V was shortened by 7 bases and J by 5 bases, with 23 bases between the two germline ends. The germline V gene encodes CDR1 SEHNR and CDR2 FQNEAQ (reference sequence).

This chain connects TRBV30 to TRBJ2-1, with 8 bases that match TRBD1. J lost 4 bases, V lost 5 bases, and 10 bases had no gene match. Germline-derived CDR1 and CDR2 are GTSNPN and SVGIG (reference sequence). CDR3 length equals 15 residues. The CDR3 is CAWGSRTGPYNEQFF. CDR3 in DNA: TGTGCCTGGGGATCTAGGACAGGGCCTTACAATGAGCAGTTCTTC.

The J gene is TRBJ2-7, the V gene TRBV5-6, with TRBD2 as a possible D gene (6 bases). V was cut by 4 bases and J by 4 bases, with 12 bases left in between. Germline V lookup: CDR1 SGHDT, CDR2 YYEEEE. The CDR3 contains 13 residues. Here the CDR3 reads CASSGGTEYEQYF. The CDR3 DNA is TGTGCCAGCAGCGGGGGGACTGAATACGAGCAGTACTTC. The full variable domain, its missing parts supplied by reference TRBV5-6 and TRBJ2-7, is DAGVTQSPTHLIKTRGQQVTLRCSPKSGHDTVSWYQQALGQGPQFIFQYYEEEERQRGNFPDRFSGHQFPNYSSELNVNALLLGDSALYLCASSGGTEYEQYFGPGTRLTVT.

The chain has TRBV7-9 and TRBJ1-2; 7 bases match TRBD1. The ends lost 5 bases at V and 5 bases at J; junction bases unmatched: 5. Germline V gives CDR1 SEHNR, CDR2 FQNEAQ (reference sequence). The CDR3 contains 13 residues. In DNA, the CDR3 is TGTGCCAGCAGCCACGGGACAGCTTATGGCTACACCTTC. It codes for CASSHGTAYGYTF.

The rearrangement links TRBV7-6 to TRBJ1-1; D gene ambiguous. This CDR3 comprises 16 residues. The germline CDR1 and CDR2 sequences are SGHVS and FNYEAQ. Trimming removed 3 bases at V and 0 bases at J, with 14 bases between. The CDR3 reads CASSFGPGSMNTEAFF. The CDR3 DNA reads as TGTGCCAGCAGCTTTGGACCAGGCAGTATGAACACTGAAGCTTTCTTT. Full variable domain (missing parts from reference TRBV7-6 and TRBJ1-1): GAGVSQSPRYKVTKRGQDVALRCDPISGHVSLYWYRQALGQGPEFLTYFNYEAQQDKSGLPNDRFSAERPEGSISTLTIQRTEQRDSAMYRCASSFGPGSMNTEAFFGQGTRLTVV.

The chain employs TRBV19 and TRBJ2-7; no definite D call. Germline lookup yields CDR1 LNHDA and CDR2 SQIVND (reference sequence). The CDR3 covers 16 residues. Between the trimmed V and J ends, which lost 4 bases and 4 bases, there was a span of 20 bases. CDR3 residues: CASSTGFFGMKYEQYF. CDR3 nucleotides: TGTGCCAGTAGTACCGGGTTCTTCGGAATGAAATACGAGCAGTACTTC.

The sample holds one count of this clone. The chain has TRBV29-1 and TRBJ2-3, with D maybe TRBD1 (5 bases). Trimming stripped 5 bases from V and 3 bases from J, with 15 bases between. The CDR3 consists of 14 residues. CDR1 is SQVTM and CDR2 is ANQGSEA in the germline V gene. CDR3 nucleotide sequence: TGCAGCGTTTACGACAGTATAAGGACAGATACGCAGTATTTT. This codes for CSVYDSIRTDTQYF.

The V call is TRBV29-1, the J call TRBJ2-1, with 7 bases identical to TRBD2. Unmatched junction bases numbered 6, after V lost 4 bases and J lost 9 bases. The CDR3 is 12 residues long. Germline V gene lookup returns CDR1 SQVTM and CDR2 ANQGSEA. This CDR3 is CSVGRGGAEQFF. In nucleotides, the CDR3 is TGCAGCGTTGGCCGGGGAGGGGCTGAGCAGTTCTTC.

V is TRBV19 and J is TRBJ2-7; D unresolved. V was cut by 5 bases and J by 5 bases, with 16 bases left in between. The CDR3 runs to 14 residues. In germline, CDR1 is LNHDA, CDR2 SQIVND (reference sequence). CDR3 in amino acids: CASSAQDGYDEQYF. The CDR3 bases are TGTGCCAGTAGTGCCCAGGACGGGTATGACGAGCAGTACTTC.

The V gene is TRBV6-1, the J gene TRBJ1-5, with 8 nucleotides matching TRBD1. The V gene's germline CDR1 is MNHNS and CDR2 SASEGT. V shed 2 bases, J shed 3 bases, and the junction held 9 bases outside the gene matches. This CDR3 has 17 residues. As DNA, the CDR3 is TGTGCCAGCAGTGAACCGAGTACAGGGGGGGACAATCAGCCCCAGCATTTT. It yields the protein CASSEPSTGGDNQPQHF.

The chain combines TRBV27 with TRBJ2-7; 7 positions match TRBD1. The CDR3 runs 14 residues. The V gene's germline CDR1 is MNHEY and CDR2 SMNVEV (reference sequence). Unmatched junction bases numbered 10, after V lost 5 bases and J lost 6 bases. The CDR3 DNA sequence: TGTGCCAGCAGTATTACAGGGGTCTCCCGCGAGCAGTACTTC. Protein sequence: CASSITGVSREQYF.

The gene calls are TRBV29-1 and TRBJ1-2; TRBD1 matches 8 bases. CDR1 SQVTM and CDR2 ANQGSEA come from the germline V gene. Trimming cost V 7 bases and J 6 bases; bases outside gene matches: 10. The CDR3 is 13 residues long. The CDR3 is CSGQGAGLDGYTF. In DNA, the CDR3 is TGCAGCGGCCAGGGGGCGGGACTGGATGGCTACACCTTC.

The rearrangement uses TRBV13 and TRBJ2-2; D may be TRBD2 (6 bases). Germline V lookup: CDR1 PRHDT, CDR2 FYEKMQ (reference sequence). There are 18 residues in the CDR3. Trimming removed 4 bases from V and 2 bases from J, with 20 bases in between. The CDR3 nucleotides read TGTGCCAGCAGCTCGAATACGGTAGCGGCCTCAAACACCGGGGAGCTGTTTTTT. It yields the protein CASSSNTVAASNTGELFF.

This chain connects TRBV6-1 to TRBJ2-4; TRBD1 is a possible D gene (5 bases). Germline V gene lookup returns CDR1 MNHNS and CDR2 SASEGT. CDR3 length: 15 amino acids. V gave up 3 bases and J gave up 8 bases, with 17 bases separating them. CDR3: CASSDAAGRVDIQYF. The CDR3 region has the DNA TGTGCCAGCAGTGATGCGGCAGGGCGAGTGGACATTCAGTACTTC.

Concerning this clone itself: This sample includes further DNA sequences coding for the same CDR3. The chain has TRBV19 and TRBJ1-5; D may be TRBD1 (5 bases). Germline CDR1 LNHDA, CDR2 SQIVND (reference sequence). The V end lost 5 bases, the J end lost 4 bases, and 9 bases lay between the germline ends. CDR3 size: 13 residues. The CDR3 loop is CASSFRGNQPQHF. CDR3 coding DNA: TGTGCCAGTAGTTTCCGGGGGAATCAGCCCCAGCATTTT.

This rearrangement joins TRBV14 to TRBJ2-7; D is unclear. This CDR3 has 13 amino acids. CDR1 and CDR2 (germline): SGHDN, FVKESK. V was clipped by 4 bases and J by 5 bases, with 12 bases between them. CDR3 DNA: TGTGCCAGCAGCCGGATTAGTTTTCACGAGCAGTACTTC. Amino acids: CASSRISFHEQYF.

The chain is built from TRBV5-1 and TRBJ2-1, with 7 bases aligning to TRBD2. CDR3 size: 18 residues. Germline values: CDR1 SGHRS, CDR2 YFSETQ. J was trimmed by 4 bases and V by 0 bases; bases with no gene match: 13. The CDR3 DNA is TGCGCCAGCAGCTTGGTTCTAAGCGGGGTCCCTAAGTACAATGAGCAGTTCTTC. Encoded protein: CASSLVLSGVPKYNEQFF.

The chain employs TRBV27 and TRBJ1-5; TRBD1 matches at 8 bases. In germline, CDR1 is MNHEY, CDR2 SMNVEV (reference sequence). Trimming at V came to 4 bases and at J to 0 bases, leaving 14 bases not matched to a gene. This CDR3 comprises 19 residues. The CDR3 nucleotides read TGTGCCAGCAGTTCCTATTCGGGACAGGACTACCCTAGCAATCAGCCCCAGCATTTT. This translates into CASSSYSGQDYPSNQPQHF.